This T cell receptor beta chain was retrieved from a study of human T cells and chemical hapten exposure. As for the study in general: TCR yields differed between samples (mainly from small differences in pooled library volume). General study points: High-frequency TCRs, those above 1 in 1000, stayed the same after DPC sensitization.

This clonotype has a count of ten or more. Its target is unknown. Separate cDNA molecules received unique molecular identifiers, which the library attached to them. Original processing notes: Approximately 99,000 TCRs per sample was the median, with a range of roughly 23,224 to 750,000. TCRdb ran MiXCR on the 5' RACE reads and lists one entry per CDR3 protein. TCRdb's processing, not the authors' own work, is the source of the V and J calls. The repertoire includes 150,000 or so distinct CDR3 sequences, 4.1% of them detected once, and approximately 1.4% sits in the top ten. Extraction of total RNA was performed on unfractionated whole blood. This sequence was found in a female donor in good health.

Here the CDR3 reads CASSPQGAETQYF. DNA for the CDR3: TGTGCCAGCAGCCCACAGGGGGCAGAGACCCAGTACTTC. V usage is TRBV12-3 or TRBV12-4 and J usage is TRBJ2-5; 9 bases fit TRBD1. The ends lost 6 bases at V and 4 bases at J; junction bases unmatched: 3. The CDR3 consists of 13 residues.